Sequencing of this TCR beta chain was carried out in a study of blood T cells in healthy people across ages. The study, taken as a whole, reports: Because donor CMV status was unknown, expanded clonotype changes were possibly confounded. In long-lived donors, naive CD4+ cell counts and diversity exceeded those of aged donors. A roughly linear age-dependent decrease characterized TCR beta diversity per million T cells. The percentage of naive T cells correlated strongly with TCR beta diversity.

Primers used in a second PCR of about 6 to 11 cycles were a sample-barcoded 5' primer and a J-beta primer mix. TCRdb re-analysed the 5' RACE reads in MiXCR, keeping a single row per CDR3 protein. Seen here are hundreds of thousands of distinct CDR3 sequences, about 25% observed once, and the top ten hold over 3.5%. On this clonotype: Antigen: not known. Germline is not matched at one junction end, which may reflect a read error.

The CDR3 totals 13 residues. Per the germline V gene, CDR1 is SEHNR and CDR2 is FQNEAQ (reference sequence). The same sample was also used in a study of T cells of mothers and their children.

This TCR derives from a boy between 2 and 10 years old in good health. Sequencing used blood. This chain joins TRBV7-9 and TRBJ2-1; no clear D. The CDR3 DNA reads as TGTGCCAGCAGCTTATTCTCCAACAATGAGCAGTTCTTC. Translating it yields CASSLFSNNEQFF. The whole variable domain, remainder taken from reference TRBV7-9 and TRBJ2-1, is DTGVSQNPRHKITKRGQNVTFRCDPISEHNRLYWYRQTLGQGPEFLTYFQNEAQLEKSRLLSDRFSAERPKGSFSTLEIQRTEQGDSAMYLCASSLFSNNEQFFGPGTRLTVL.